This T cell receptor (beta chain) was identified in a study of STAT5B mutations in CD4+ large granular lymphocyte leukemia. Sequencing was performed with immunoSEQ multiplex PCR; in TCRdb, only in-frame clones are kept and a portion is missing. The data contain fewer than 35,000 clones, roughly 72% of them seen just once; the ten biggest clones take up 1.5% to 2%. V was clipped by 4 bases and J by 1 base, with 10 bases between them. The V gene's germline CDR1 is SQVTM and CDR2 ANQGSEA. The CDR3 spans 13 residues. The V call is TRBV29-1, the J call TRBJ1-1, with D perhaps TRBD1 (6 bases). The specimen was CD4+ T cells from blood buffy coats. This receptor was taken from a human donor in good health. Written as DNA, the CDR3 is TGCAGCGTTGGACAGGAGCGGAACACTGAAGCTTTCTTT. Translating gives CSVGQERNTEAFF.